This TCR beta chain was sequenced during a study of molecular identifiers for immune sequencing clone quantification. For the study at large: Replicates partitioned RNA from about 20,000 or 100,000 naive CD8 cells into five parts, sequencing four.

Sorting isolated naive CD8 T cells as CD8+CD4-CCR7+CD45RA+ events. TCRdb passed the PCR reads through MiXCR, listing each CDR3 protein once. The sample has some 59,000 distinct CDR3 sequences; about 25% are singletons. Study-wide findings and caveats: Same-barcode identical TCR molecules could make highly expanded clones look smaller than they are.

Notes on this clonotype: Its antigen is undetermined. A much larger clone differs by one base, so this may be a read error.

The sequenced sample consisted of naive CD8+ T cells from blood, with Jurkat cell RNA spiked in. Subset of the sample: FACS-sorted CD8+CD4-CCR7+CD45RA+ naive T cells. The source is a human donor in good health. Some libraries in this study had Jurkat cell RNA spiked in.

This CDR3 is CASIPKGGPKGTATQYF. The CDR3 coding sequence is TGTGCCAGCATCCCAAAGGGAGGGCCGAAAGGGACAGCTACGCAGTATTTT. The chain couples TRBV3-2 to TRBJ2-3; the DNA was not used to check the table's D call, TRBD2. TRBV3-2 is noted as a pseudogene. This CDR3 has 17 amino acids.